These T cell receptor beta chains were read from a single sample in a study of TIL therapy for anti-PD-1-resistant metastatic lung cancer. Some clones are missing from TCRdb's copy, which holds only in-frame ones; the method was immunoSEQ multiplex PCR. The sample has 7,600 or so clones; over 55% are singletons. Source: tumor tissue, taken at baseline. The receptors derive from a person aged 25 to 80 with non-small cell lung cancer. CDR3s include the opening cysteine and the closing phenylalanine or tryptophan. The D gene is left open where the match is weak. Not every row has a clone size; where given, it reads once, few, many or a size class.

CDR3aa: CASSHTRRGGTNEKLFF
CDR3nt: TGTGCCAGCAGCCATACGAGGAGGGGTGGGACTAATGAAAAACTGTTTTTT
j_gene: TRBJ1-4
d_gene: -
v_gene: TRBV3-1/TRBV3-2
abundance: once

CDR3aa: CASSSLGLAGGKTQYF
CDR3nt: TGTGCCAGCAGCTCTCTTGGACTAGCGGGGGGGAAGACCCAGTACTTC
j_gene: TRBJ2-5
d_gene: TRBD2
v_gene: TRBV7-2
abundance: -

CDR3aa: CASSDYTGELFF
CDR3nt: TGTGCCAGCAGTGACTACACCGGGGAGCTGTTTTTT
j_gene: TRBJ2-2
d_gene: -
v_gene: TRBV6-4
abundance: -

CDR3aa: CASSPQGTGIDEQYF
CDR3nt: TGTGCCAGCAGCCCCCAGGGGACAGGGATTGACGAGCAGTACTTC
j_gene: TRBJ2-7
d_gene: TRBD1
v_gene: TRBV9
abundance: -

CDR3aa: CASSSRTSGRVGEQYF
CDR3nt: TGTGCCAGCAGTTCCAGGACTAGCGGGAGAGTGGGAGAGCAGTACTTC
j_gene: TRBJ2-7
d_gene: TRBD2
v_gene: TRBV6-5
abundance: -

CDR3aa: CATLLAGERDTQYF
CDR3nt: TGTGCCACCTTACTAGCGGGGGAGAGGGATACGCAGTATTTT
j_gene: TRBJ2-3
d_gene: TRBD2
v_gene: TRBV10-3
abundance: -

CDR3aa: CASSQEGRGGYTF
CDR3nt: TGTGCCAGCAGCCAAGAGGGCCGCGGGGGCTACACCTTC
j_gene: TRBJ1-2
d_gene: -
v_gene: TRBV3-1/TRBV3-2
abundance: -

CDR3aa: CASSDTKGAGGSDTQYF
CDR3nt: TGTGCCAGCAGTGACACGAAGGGAGCGGGGGGGTCGGATACGCAGTATTTT
j_gene: TRBJ2-3
d_gene: TRBD2
v_gene: TRBV2
abundance: -

CDR3aa: CASSTGTYGYTF
CDR3nt: TGTGCCAGCAGCACCGGGACCTATGGCTACACCTTC
j_gene: TRBJ1-2
d_gene: -
v_gene: TRBV5-6
abundance: -

CDR3aa: CASSYRQGGQPQHF
CDR3nt: TGTGCCAGCAGTTACCGGCAGGGCGGCCAGCCCCAGCATTTT
j_gene: TRBJ1-5
d_gene: -
v_gene: TRBV6-5
abundance: -

CDR3aa: CASSVGQGAGTDTQYF
CDR3nt: TGTGCCAGCAGCGTAGGCCAGGGGGCGGGCACAGATACGCAGTATTTT
j_gene: TRBJ2-3
d_gene: TRBD1
v_gene: TRBV9
abundance: -

CDR3aa: CSASTAGYTF
CDR3nt: TGCAGTGCTTCGACAGCTGGCTACACCTTC
j_gene: TRBJ1-2
d_gene: -
v_gene: TRBV20-1
abundance: -

CDR3aa: CATSRVARDYGYTF
CDR3nt: TGTGCCACCAGCAGAGTGGCCAGGGACTATGGCTACACCTTC
j_gene: TRBJ1-2
d_gene: -
v_gene: TRBV15
abundance: medium-sized

CDR3aa: CSVRTSGTGFGEQFF
CDR3nt: TGCAGCGTTCGGACTAGCGGGACGGGTTTCGGTGAGCAGTTCTTC
j_gene: TRBJ2-1
d_gene: TRBD2
v_gene: TRBV29-1
abundance: -

CDR3aa: CASSQGGPQGTQYF
CDR3nt: TGTGCCAGCAGCCAAGGGGGGCCCCAGGGGACGCAGTATTTT
j_gene: TRBJ2-3
d_gene: -
v_gene: TRBV3-1/TRBV3-2
abundance: -

CDR3aa: CASSFVVAGLGHEQYF
CDR3nt: TGTGCCAGCAGCTTCGTAGTAGCGGGACTTGGTCACGAGCAGTACTTC
j_gene: TRBJ2-7
d_gene: TRBD2
v_gene: TRBV7-9
abundance: -

CDR3aa: CASSPRTDTDTQYF
CDR3nt: TGTGCCAGCAGTCCCAGGACAGACACAGATACGCAGTATTTT
j_gene: TRBJ2-3
d_gene: -
v_gene: TRBV6-5
abundance: -

CDR3aa: CAISESPGVYGYTF
CDR3nt: TGTGCCATCAGTGAGAGCCCCGGGGTTTATGGCTACACCTTC
j_gene: TRBJ1-2
d_gene: -
v_gene: TRBV10-3
abundance: -

CDR3aa: CASSCSGGGETQYF
CDR3nt: TGTGCCAGCAGCTGCAGCGGGGGGGGAGAGACCCAGTACTTC
j_gene: TRBJ2-5
d_gene: TRBD2
v_gene: TRBV5-5
abundance: -

CDR3aa: CASSPTGVRYNEQFF
CDR3nt: TGTGCCAGCTCACCAACAGGGGTCCGGTACAATGAGCAGTTCTTC
j_gene: TRBJ2-1
d_gene: TRBD1
v_gene: TRBV18
abundance: -

CDR3aa: CASSLPMRRLKEQYF
CDR3nt: TGTGCCAGCAGCCTCCCAATGCGGCGTCTGAAGGAGCAGTACTTC
j_gene: TRBJ2-7
d_gene: -
v_gene: TRBV5-6
abundance: -

CDR3aa: CASSPDGLLGETQYF
CDR3nt: TGTGCCAGCAGCCCCGACGGTCTTTTAGGGGAGACCCAGTACTTC
j_gene: TRBJ2-5
d_gene: -
v_gene: TRBV11-2
abundance: -

CDR3aa: CASSLGQGFRSPLHF
CDR3nt: TGTGCCAGCAGCCTCGGACAGGGTTTTCGTTCACCCCTCCACTTT
j_gene: TRBJ1-6
d_gene: TRBD1
v_gene: TRBV5-8
abundance: -

CDR3aa: CASSLDLRSNYGYTF
CDR3nt: TGTGCCAGCAGCTTAGATCTGAGGTCCAACTATGGCTACACCTTC
j_gene: TRBJ1-2
d_gene: -
v_gene: TRBV7-2
abundance: -

CDR3aa: CASSPKTGADPYEQYF
CDR3nt: TGCGCCAGCAGCCCAAAGACCGGGGCGGATCCCTACGAGCAGTACTTC
j_gene: TRBJ2-7
d_gene: -
v_gene: TRBV4-1
abundance: -

CDR3aa: CSARSLDTQYF
CDR3nt: TGCAGTGCTAGGAGTCTGGATACGCAGTATTTT
j_gene: TRBJ2-3
d_gene: -
v_gene: TRBV20-1
abundance: medium-sized

CDR3aa: CASSQRTGLLGYGYTF
CDR3nt: TGTGCCAGCAGCCAAAGAACAGGGCTCTTAGGCTATGGCTACACCTTC
j_gene: TRBJ1-2
d_gene: -
v_gene: TRBV3-1/TRBV3-2
abundance: -